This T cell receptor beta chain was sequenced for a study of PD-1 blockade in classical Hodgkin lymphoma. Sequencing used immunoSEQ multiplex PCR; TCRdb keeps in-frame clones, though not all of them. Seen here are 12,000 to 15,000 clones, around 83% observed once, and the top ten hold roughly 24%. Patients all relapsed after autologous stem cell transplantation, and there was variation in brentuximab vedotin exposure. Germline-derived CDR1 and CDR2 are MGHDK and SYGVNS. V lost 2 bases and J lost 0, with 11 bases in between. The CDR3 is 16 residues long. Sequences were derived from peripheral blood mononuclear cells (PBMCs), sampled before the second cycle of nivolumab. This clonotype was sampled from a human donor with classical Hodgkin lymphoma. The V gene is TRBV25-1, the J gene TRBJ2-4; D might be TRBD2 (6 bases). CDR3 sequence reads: CASSEGAGSAKNIQYF. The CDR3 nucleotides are TGTGCCAGCAGTGAAGGCGCGGGGTCAGCCAAAAACATTCAGTACTTC.